This is a list of T cell receptor beta chains from one sample in a study of cytomegalovirus exposure and HLA in healthy donors. Assay: immunoSEQ multiplex PCR; the TCRdb copy retains only in-frame clones and omits some. The sample holds about 160,000 clones, around 60% seen once. Sequences were obtained from PBMCs. The source is a woman in her sixties or seventies in good health and CMV-seropositive. CDR3s include the opening cysteine and the closing phenylalanine or tryptophan. D genes are given only for firm matches. Size is stated for part of the rows, as once, few or many counts, or as a class when the clone is expanded.

v_call,j_call,clone_size,d_call,cdr3_nt,cdr3_aa
TRBV19,TRBJ2-7,NA,TRBD2,TGTGCCAGTGGGCGGACTAGCGCTTCCTACGAGCAGTACTTC,CASGRTSASYEQYF
TRBV7-3,TRBJ2-7,once,NA,TGTGCCAGCAGCTTGAGTAGCTCCTACGAGCAGTACTTC,CASSLSSSYEQYF
TRBV11-2,TRBJ2-7,few,TRBD2,TGTGCCAGCAGCTTAGATTCTAGCGGTTCCTACGAGCAGTACTTC,CASSLDSSGSYEQYF
TRBV18,TRBJ2-3,once,TRBD1,TGTGCCAGCTCACAAGGACAGGTCACAGATACGCAGTATTTT,CASSQGQVTDTQYF
TRBV7-2,TRBJ1-4,NA,NA,TGTGCCAGCAGCCAAATGGCCACCTTCAGATTGGCAACTAATGAAAAACTGTTTTTT,CASSQMATFRLATNEKLFF
TRBV4-2,TRBJ2-7,NA,NA,TGTGCCAGCAGCGGACAGAGCTCCTACGAGCAGTACTTC,CASSGQSSYEQYF
TRBV28,TRBJ2-1,few,TRBD2,TGTGCCAGCAGATTTAGCGGGAACTCCTACAATGAGCAGTTCTTC,CASRFSGNSYNEQFF
TRBV5-4,TRBJ2-3,few,NA,TGTGCCAGCAGCTTGGGCGGCAGCACAGATACGCAGTATTTT,CASSLGGSTDTQYF
TRBV7-2,TRBJ2-7,NA,NA,TGTGCCAGCGGCGGAGATTTCTACGAGCAGTACTTC,CASGGDFYEQYF
TRBV10-3,TRBJ2-1,NA,NA,TGTGCCATCAGTGAGGGCACACAGTTCTACAATGAGCAGTTCTTC,CAISEGTQFYNEQFF
TRBV9,TRBJ1-3,NA,NA,TGTGCCAGCAGCCCGGGGGGGACCCCTAGCTCTGGAAACACCATATATTTT,CASSPGGTPSSGNTIYF
TRBV19,TRBJ1-1,few,NA,TGTGCCAGTAGTGTAAGACTCCTGAACACTGAAGCTTTCTTT,CASSVRLLNTEAFF
TRBV5-1,TRBJ2-7,NA,TRBD1,TGCGCCAGCAGCCCCAACACAGGGGGCCTAAGCTCCTACGAGCAGTACTTC,CASSPNTGGLSSYEQYF
TRBV2,TRBJ1-5,NA,TRBD1,TGTGCCAGCAGTGAAGGACAGGGGGCTCGGCGCAATCAGCCCCAGCATTTT,CASSEGQGARRNQPQHF
TRBV7-9,TRBJ2-2,NA,NA,TGTGCCAGCAGCCCAAAGCCAGGGTTGGCCGGGGAGCTGTTTTTT,CASSPKPGLAGELFF
TRBV7-2,TRBJ2-1,NA,NA,TGTGCCAGCAGCTTTTTGGGGCGCGGGGCCTACAATGAGCAGTTCTTC,CASSFLGRGAYNEQFF
TRBV5-1,TRBJ2-2,NA,TRBD2,TGCGCCAGCAGCTCTAACCTAGCGGGAGGGAGCACCGGGGAGCTGTTTTTT,CASSSNLAGGSTGELFF
TRBV5-4,TRBJ2-1,NA,TRBD2,TGTGCCAGCAGCGTACTAGCGAGAGATTACAATGAGCAGTTCTTC,CASSVLARDYNEQFF
TRBV18,TRBJ2-7,NA,NA,TGTGCCAGCTCACCAAATACAAACTACGAGCAGTACTTC,CASSPNTNYEQYF
TRBV19,TRBJ1-1,NA,TRBD1,TGTGCCAGTGGGACCCGACAGGGAATGGTCACTGAAGCTTTCTTT,CASGTRQGMVTEAFF